The T cell receptor (beta chain) described here comes from a study of blood T cells in healthy people across ages. V gave up 7 bases and J gave up 6 bases; unmatched junction bases: 7. CDR1 MNHEY and CDR2 SVGAGI come from the germline V gene. This CDR3 has 13 amino acids. In regard to this clonotype: Its antigen remains unidentified.

General study points: Diversity of TCR beta correlated strongly with naive T cell percentage.

Isolated PBMCs totaled at least 7 million in each sample. For the second PCR, which ran for about 7 to 11 cycles, a sample-barcoded 5' primer and a J-beta primer mix were used. TCRdb fed the 5' RACE reads into MiXCR, producing one record per CDR3 protein. The table lists over 500,000 distinct CDR3 sequences, approximately 26% of them singletons, with 3% to 4.5% in the top ten. This sample also appeared in a second study, on T cells of mothers and their children. That paper notes: Three healthy Caucasian mothers, along with their six children, were the donors. For each mother, over 9.5 million TCR beta CDR3 reads were obtained, and for each child, 2.5 million to 3 million.

V is TRBV6-5 and J is TRBJ2-7; 9 bases fit TRBD2. Sequenced: blood. This clonotype was obtained from a boy between 2 and 10 years old in good health. In DNA, the CDR3 is TGTGCCAGCACCGGCGGCGGGGGGGTCGAGCAGTACTTC. Translation gives CASTGGGGVEQYF.